The 27 T cell receptor beta chains listed next were all sequenced from one sample in a study of human T cells and chemical hapten exposure. MiXCR, run by TCRdb on the RACE reads, gives a single entry per CDR3 protein. The data contain more than 70,000 distinct CDR3 sequences, approximately 9% of them singletons. Time point noted: pre-sensitization, week 0. The treatment was: therapeutic diphenylcyclopropenone sensitization with weekly scalp DPC. This specimen was whole blood, taken in connection with sensitization to the hapten diphenylcyclopropenone (DPC). Every receptor here comes from a man aged 40-55 years with alopecia areata. Some clones in this sample may be carry-over from other donors' samples.

This rearrangement joins TRBV2 to TRBJ2-6, with D possibly called TRBD1 or TRBD2 (6 bases each). The germline gives CDR1 SNHLY, CDR2 FYNNEI. The CDR3 length is 16 residues. V was cut by 8 bases and J by 2 bases, with 16 bases left in between. CDR3 sequence: CASARGDLPGANVLTF. The DNA for the CDR3 is TGTGCCAGCGCTAGGGGGGATCTCCCTGGGGCCAACGTCCTGACTTTC.

This clonotype turned up a few times. The J gene is TRBJ2-1, the V gene TRBV2; no definite D call. From germline, CDR1 is SNHLY and CDR2 FYNNEI. The CDR3 spans 14 residues. V was shortened by 4 bases and J by 4 bases, with 11 bases between the two germline ends. The CDR3 here is CASSATDLYNEQFF. In DNA form, the CDR3 reads TGTGCCAGCAGTGCGACGGACCTATACAATGAGCAGTTCTTC.

This clonotype was seen ten or more times. The CDR3 is CASSLKLWSSGSYEQYF. The DNA of the CDR3 is TGTGCCAGCAGTTTAAAATTGTGGAGTAGTGGGTCCTACGAGCAGTACTTC. The chain uses TRBV28 and TRBJ2-7, with D unclear. V lost 2 bases and J lost 1, with 18 bases in between. The V gene's germline CDR1 is MDHEN and CDR2 SYDVKM. This CDR3 has 17 amino acids.

V and J are TRBV6-5 and TRBJ2-1, with 10 nucleotides matching TRBD1. The V and J ends lost 6 bases and 4 bases, in that order; junction bases with no gene match: 6. Germline CDR1 reads MNHEY; CDR2 reads SVGAGI. CDR3 size: 15 residues. The CDR3 DNA reads as TGTGCCAGCAGCTACGGGACAGGGGAATACAATGAGCAGTTCTTC. Encoded protein: CASSYGTGEYNEQFF.

This clonotype was recorded a few times. The chain has TRBV7-9 and TRBJ2-3, with TRBD2 matching over 11 bases. Trimming cost V 1 base and J 0 bases; bases outside gene matches: 0. Per the germline V gene, CDR1 is SEHNR and CDR2 is FQNEAQ (reference sequence). The CDR3 length is 16 residues. The CDR3 is CASSLGTSGSTDTQYF. DNA for the CDR3: TGTGCCAGCAGCTTAGGGACTAGCGGGAGCACAGATACGCAGTATTTT.

This clonotype occurred many times. The rearrangement joins TRBV7-8 to TRBJ2-7, with D tentatively TRBD1 (6 bases). Deletions cut 0 bases from V and 3 bases from J, with 15 bases between. The V gene's germline CDR1 is SGHVS and CDR2 FQNEAQ. CDR3 size: 16 residues. CDR3 sequence reads: CASSLAPGAIYYEQYV. The CDR3 DNA sequence: TGTGCCAGCAGCTTAGCGCCAGGGGCTATCTACTACGAGCAGTACGTC.

This clonotype appeared a few times. The CDR3 DNA sequence: TGTGCCAGCTCACGGGGGCAGGGTAGCTCCTACGAGCAGTACGTC. It codes for CASSRGQGSSYEQYV. This chain connects TRBV18 to TRBJ2-7; tentative D call: TRBD1 (6 bases). V was shortened by 4 bases and J by 0 bases, with 13 bases between the two germline ends. CDR3 length: 15 residues. CDR1 KGHSH and CDR2 LQKENI come from the germline V gene.

This clonotype has ten or more counts. This chain joins TRBV18 and TRBJ1-1; TRBD1 might be the D (6 bases). The CDR3 sequence is 13 residues long. Per germline, CDR1 KGHSH and CDR2 LQKENI. The germline V and J ends were trimmed by 3 bases and 5 bases, with 10 bases remaining between them. CDR3 sequence (DNA): TGTGCCAGCTCACCTCAGGGGAGTACTGAAGCTTTCTTT. It translates to CASSPQGSTEAFF. Drawing the rest from reference TRBV18 and TRBJ1-1, the complete variable domain is NAGVMQNPRHLVRRRGQEARLRCSPMKGHSHVYWYRQLPEEGLKFMVYLQKENIIDESGMPKERFSAEFPKEGPSILRIQQVVRGDSAAYFCASSPQGSTEAFFGQGTRLTVV.

The rearrangement links TRBV20-1 to TRBJ1-5, with D tentatively TRBD1 (6 bases). The germline CDR1 and CDR2 sequences are DFQATT and SNEGSKA (reference sequence). The CDR3 contains 13 residues. V was shortened by 1 base and J by 7 bases, with 11 bases between the two germline ends. In nucleotides, the CDR3 is TGCAGTGCTAGAGCAACAGGGAACCAGCCCCAGCATTTT. Protein sequence: CSARATGNQPQHF.

This clonotype was counted between two and nine times. Here the CDR3 DNA reads TGTGCCAGCAGCTCGTGGGGGCCGAACACTGAAGCTTTCTTT. Encoded protein: CASSSWGPNTEAFF. The V call is TRBV7-9, the J call TRBJ1-1; D possibly corresponds to TRBD1 (6 bases). Per the germline V gene, CDR1 is SEHNR and CDR2 is FQNEAQ (reference sequence). V lost 4 bases to trimming and J lost 1 base, with 10 bases between them. The length of the CDR3 is 14 residues. The full variable domain, rest sourced from reference TRBV7-9 and TRBJ1-1, is DTGVSQNPRHKITKRGQNVTFRCDPISEHNRLYWYRQTLGQGPEFLTYFQNEAQLEKSRLLSDRFSAERPKGSFSTLEIQRTEQGDSAMYLCASSSWGPNTEAFFGQGTRLTVV.

The chain is built from TRBV6-5 and TRBJ2-7; possible D gene TRBD2, 6 bases. The ends were cut back, 6 bases at V and 5 bases at J, with 11 bases in the middle. The CDR3 is 12 amino acids. The germline V gene has CDR1 MNHEY and CDR2 SVGAGI. The CDR3 DNA reads as TGTGCCAGCAGGACTGGCGGGGACGAGCAGTACTTC. It translates to CASRTGGDEQYF.

This clonotype was found many times. The rearrangement links TRBV20-1 to TRBJ1-5, with TRBD1 matching 10 bases. This CDR3 region has 17 residues. With V trimmed by 2 bases and J by 1 base, 8 bases remained unmatched. CDR1 and CDR2 (germline): DFQATT, SNEGSKA (reference sequence). The CDR3 nucleotides are TGCAGTGCTAGACCCCGGGACAGGGGTTTCAGCAATCAGCCCCAGCATTTT. This sequence encodes CSARPRDRGFSNQPQHF.

The rearrangement joins TRBV19 to TRBJ2-1, with D maybe TRBD1 (5 bases). From germline, CDR1 is LNHDA and CDR2 SQIVND (reference sequence). Trimming left V 0 bases short and J 8 bases short, with 20 bases between. The CDR3 is 17 amino acids. CDR3: CASSIDRLNRRVDEQFF. In DNA form, the CDR3 reads TGTGCCAGTAGTATAGATAGGCTCAACAGGCGTGTGGATGAGCAGTTCTTC.

The chain recombines TRBV2 with TRBJ2-1, with TRBD2 as a possible D gene (6 bases). This CDR3 has 12 residues. V was cut by 5 bases and J by 10 bases, with 12 bases left in between. Germline-derived CDR1 and CDR2 are SNHLY and FYNNEI. This CDR3 is CASSTDYPEQFF. CDR3 DNA sequence: TGTGCCAGCAGTACGGACTATCCGGAGCAGTTCTTC.

There are many counts of this clonotype. The chain uses TRBV7-2 and TRBJ2-3; D ambiguous. The V gene lost 5 bases and the J gene lost 3 bases, with 9 bases spanning the gap. Germline V gene sequence: CDR1 SGHTA, CDR2 FQGNSA. This CDR3 has 13 residues. The CDR3 here is CASSPIPTDTQYF. The CDR3 nucleotides read TGTGCCAGCAGCCCCATCCCGACAGATACGCAGTATTTT. The full variable domain, its missing parts supplied by reference TRBV7-2 and TRBJ2-3, is GAGVSQSPSNKVTEKGKDVELRCDPISGHTALYWYRQSLGQGLEFLIYFQGNSAPDKSGLPSDRFSAERTGGSVSTLTIQRTQQEDSAVYLCASSPIPTDTQYFGPGTRLTVL.

CDR3: CASSQGTSGRAGTGELFF. Here the CDR3 DNA reads TGTGCCAGCAGCCAAGGGACTAGCGGGAGGGCTGGGACCGGGGAGCTGTTTTTT. The chain couples TRBV3-1 to TRBJ2-2; 15 positions agree with TRBD2. CDR1 is LGHDT and CDR2 is YNNKEL in the germline V gene (reference sequence). V lost 1 base and J lost 5; bases outside the gene matches: 5. CDR3 length: 18 residues.

This clonotype has just a few counts. This sequence joins TRBV20-1 and TRBJ2-7, with 8 bases matching TRBD2. The length of the CDR3 is 13 residues. The V gene's germline CDR1 is DFQATT and CDR2 SNEGSKA (reference sequence). V shed 5 bases, J shed 0 bases, and the junction held 3 bases outside the gene matches. CDR3 sequence reads: CSAPSGSSYEQYF. DNA of the CDR3: TGCAGTGCTCCCAGCGGGAGCTCCTACGAGCAGTACTTC.

Many counts were recorded for this clonotype. The chain links TRBV28 to TRBJ1-5, with D tentatively TRBD1 (5 bases). The CDR3 runs 17 residues. From germline, CDR1 is MDHEN and CDR2 SYDVKM. V was clipped by 5 bases and J by 0 bases, with 17 bases between them. The CDR3, as DNA: TGTGCCAGCAGTCTTTCGACAGATCGATATAGCAATCAGCCCCAGCATTTT. It codes for CASSLSTDRYSNQPQHF.

This clonotype was observed a handful of times. V is TRBV2 and J is TRBJ2-1, with D maybe TRBD1 (6 bases). Germline loops: CDR1 SNHLY, CDR2 FYNNEI. Trimming pared 7 bases from V and 9 bases from J, leaving 13 bases between. The CDR3 contains 12 residues. The DNA for the CDR3 is TGTGCCAGCAAGGGGGAGCCCGGTGAGCAGTTCTTC. Encoded protein: CASKGEPGEQFF.

This clonotype was seen repeatedly, ten times or more. J is TRBJ2-7 and V is TRBV7-2, with 9 positions matching TRBD2. The CDR3 consists of 15 residues. Germline CDR1 reads SGHTA; CDR2 reads FQGNSA. Trimming cost V 1 base and J 2 bases; bases outside gene matches: 3. Here the CDR3 DNA reads TGTGCCAGCAGCTTAGTTGCGGGAGGGGCCTACGAGCAGTACGTC. It translates to CASSLVAGGAYEQYV.

This clonotype has at least ten counts. The V gene is TRBV18, the J gene TRBJ2-7; 12 nucleotides line up with TRBD2. Trimming at V came to 2 bases and at J to 1 base, leaving 0 bases not matched to a gene. Germline assignment: CDR1 KGHSH and CDR2 LQKENI. There are 15 residues in the CDR3. Here the CDR3 reads CASSPGTSGSYEQYV. The CDR3, as DNA: TGTGCCAGCTCACCAGGGACTAGCGGGTCCTACGAGCAGTACGTC.

There are a few counts of this clonotype. This sequence joins TRBV28 and TRBJ1-2, with 7 positions matching TRBD1. This CDR3 has 15 amino acids. V was pared by 7 bases and J by 2 bases, with 10 bases of the junction left unmatched. The V gene's germline CDR1 is MDHEN and CDR2 SYDVKM. This CDR3 is CASIQGGVNNYGYTF. The CDR3 coding sequence is TGTGCCAGCATCCAGGGGGGGGTTAACAACTATGGCTACACCTTC.

This chain joins TRBV12-3 or TRBV12-4 and TRBJ2-1, with 11 bases aligning to TRBD2. V shed 7 bases and J 6 bases; nucleotides not matched to a gene: 8. The CDR3 totals 15 residues. In nucleotides, the CDR3 is TGTGCCAGCAAAGTACTAGCGGGAGTAGTCAATGAGCAGTTCTTC. Its translation is CASKVLAGVVNEQFF.

This sequence joins TRBV29-1 and TRBJ1-5; 7 positions agree with TRBD1. From germline, CDR1 is SQVTM and CDR2 ANQGSEA. This CDR3 is 14 amino acids long. J was trimmed by 1 base and V by 7 bases; bases with no gene match: 7. The CDR3: CSAIPTGSNQPQHF. Here the CDR3 DNA reads TGCAGCGCCATACCGACAGGGAGCAATCAGCCCCAGCATTTT.

This chain links TRBV4-3 with TRBJ2-2, with TRBD2 identical over 14 bases. Trimming removed 4 bases from V and 3 bases from J; junction bases left unmatched: 4. The CDR3 consists of 17 residues. CDR1 LGHNA and CDR2 YSLEER come from the germline V gene. The CDR3 bases are TGCGCCAGCAGCCGGGGACTAGCGGGAGCGGACACCGGGGAGCTGTTTTTT. Translation: CASSRGLAGADTGELFF.

This clonotype was seen only a few times. The chain joins TRBV20-1 to TRBJ2-3; 8 bases map to TRBD2. The V segment lost 5 bases and the J segment 4 bases; nucleotides outside the gene matches: 17. This CDR3 has 17 amino acids. Germline values: CDR1 DFQATT, CDR2 SNEGSKA (reference sequence). This CDR3 is CSAVGSGSGSVADTQYF. The DNA for the CDR3 is TGCAGTGCTGTGGGGTCGGGGAGCGGGAGTGTTGCAGATACGCAGTATTTT.

This clonotype came up a few times. The chain has TRBV27 and TRBJ2-5; 8 nucleotides align to TRBD1. CDR3 length: 16 amino acids. Trimming cost V 1 base and J 1 base; bases outside gene matches: 5. The germline V gene has CDR1 MNHEY and CDR2 SMNVEV (reference sequence). The CDR3 bases are TGTGCCAGCAGTTTATTCTTTACAGGGGGCCAAGAGACCCAGTACTTC. It translates to CASSLFFTGGQETQYF.